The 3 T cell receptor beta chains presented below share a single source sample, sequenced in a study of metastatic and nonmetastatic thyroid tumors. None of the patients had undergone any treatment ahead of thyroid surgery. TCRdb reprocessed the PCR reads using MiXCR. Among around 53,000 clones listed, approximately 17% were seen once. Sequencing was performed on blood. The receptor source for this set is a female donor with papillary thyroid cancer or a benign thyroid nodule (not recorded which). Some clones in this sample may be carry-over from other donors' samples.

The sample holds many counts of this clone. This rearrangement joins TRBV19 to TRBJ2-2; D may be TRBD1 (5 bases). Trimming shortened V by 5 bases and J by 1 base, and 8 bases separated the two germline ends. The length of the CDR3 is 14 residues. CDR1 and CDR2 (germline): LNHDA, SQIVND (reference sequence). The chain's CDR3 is CASSEQVNTGELFF. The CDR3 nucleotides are TGTGCCAGTAGTGAACAGGTGAACACCGGGGAGCTGTTTTTT.

The CDR3 DNA is TGCAGTGCTAGAGATCACCGGGCCCCAGGGGGCTCACCCCTCCACTTT. Protein: CSARDHRAPGGSPLHF. The rearrangement joins TRBV20-1 to TRBJ1-6; TRBD1 matches at 8 bases. The ends lost 0 bases at V and 10 bases at J; junction bases unmatched: 11. The length of the CDR3 is 16 residues. Germline-derived CDR1 and CDR2 are DFQATT and SNEGSKA (reference sequence).

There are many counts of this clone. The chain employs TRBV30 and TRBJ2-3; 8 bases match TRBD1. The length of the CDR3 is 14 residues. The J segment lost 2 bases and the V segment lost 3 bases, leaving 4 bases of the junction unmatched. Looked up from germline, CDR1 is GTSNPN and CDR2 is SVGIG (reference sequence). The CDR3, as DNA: TGTGCCTGGAGGTGGACAGGGCCCACAGATACGCAGTATTTT. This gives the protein CAWRWTGPTDTQYF.